This entry is about one T cell receptor (beta chain). This sample was taken from a study of OX40 agonist ivuxolimab in advanced cancers. The data were produced by immunoSEQ multiplex PCR, yet TCRdb's version contains in-frame clones alone and is incomplete. The profile covers under 85,000 clones, with about 85% appearing a single time and less than 4% taken by the ten largest. Germline CDR1 is SEHNR and CDR2 is FQNEAQ (reference sequence). V dropped 3 bases and J dropped 0 bases, with 17 bases sitting between them. This CDR3 region has 17 residues. The genes are TRBV7-9 and TRBJ1-1; no firm D call. The sample was CD4+ or CD8+ T cells sorted from blood, taken in a trial of the OX40 agonist ivuxolimab. The receptor's source is an adult with an advanced solid tumor such as melanoma, head and neck, liver or kidney cancer. CDR3 region: CASSLGKWGSMNTEAFF. The CDR3 DNA sequence: TGTGCCAGCAGCTTGGGTAAATGGGGATCCATGAACACTGAAGCTTTCTTT.